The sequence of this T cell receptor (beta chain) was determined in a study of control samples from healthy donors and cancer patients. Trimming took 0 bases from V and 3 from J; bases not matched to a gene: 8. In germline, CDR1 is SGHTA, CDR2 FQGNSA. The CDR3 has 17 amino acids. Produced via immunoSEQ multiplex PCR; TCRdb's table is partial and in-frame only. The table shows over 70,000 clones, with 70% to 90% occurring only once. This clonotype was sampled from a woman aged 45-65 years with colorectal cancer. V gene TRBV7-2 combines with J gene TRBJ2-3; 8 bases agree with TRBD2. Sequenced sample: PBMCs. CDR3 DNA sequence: TGTGCCAGCAGCTTAGCGCTCGCGGGGGGTGGGACAGATACGCAGTATTTT. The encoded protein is CASSLALAGGGTDTQYF.